One sample yielded the 19 T cell receptor beta chains listed below, sequenced in a study of cytomegalovirus exposure and HLA in healthy donors. The PCR made use of 60 Vbeta and 13 Jbeta primers. Profiled with immunoSEQ multiplex PCR; TCRdb holds only in-frame clones, not every one. The sample has 65,000 to 95,000 clones, just under 80% seen once. Sequences were obtained from PBMCs. Source of these receptors: a male donor in good health and CMV-seropositive.

This clone has only a few counts. The rearrangement uses TRBV5-1 and TRBJ2-5, with TRBD2 matching over 15 bases. Germline V CDR1 and CDR2: SGHRS, YFSETQ. The CDR3 sequence is 18 residues long. The trim removed 4 bases at V and 4 bases at J, leaving 11 bases unmatched. The DNA of the CDR3 is TGCGCCAGCAGCCGGGGGACTAGCGGGAGGAGGTTGGGAGAGACCCAGTACTTC. Protein sequence: CASSRGTSGRRLGETQYF.

Only a few counts were recorded for this clone. This chain links TRBV5-4 with TRBJ1-4; D ambiguous. Germline assignment: CDR1 SGHNT and CDR2 YYREEE (reference sequence). V lost 2 bases and J lost 5, with 10 bases in between. The CDR3 consists of 14 residues. As DNA, the CDR3 is TGTGCCAGCAGCTTAATCGGAGGGAATGAAAAACTGTTTTTT. Encoded protein: CASSLIGGNEKLFF.

This chain joins TRBV28 and TRBJ1-3; 8 bases map to TRBD1. Germline CDR1 MDHEN, CDR2 SYDVKM. The V and J ends lost 6 bases and 0 bases, in that order; junction bases with no gene match: 7. CDR3 size: 16 residues. The CDR3 sequence is CASRPGTGVSGNTIYF. As DNA, the CDR3 is TGTGCCAGCAGGCCCGGGACAGGCGTCTCTGGAAACACCATATATTTT.

This chain joins TRBV7-9 and TRBJ2-3; 11 bases are shared with TRBD1. Germline trimming cut 1 base from V and 6 bases from J; bases unmatched to any gene: 3. CDR1 is SEHNR, CDR2 FQNEAQ, per germline (reference sequence). CDR3 size: 15 residues. The CDR3 region is CASSLGTGGADTQYF. DNA for the CDR3: TGTGCCAGCAGCTTAGGGACAGGGGGCGCGGATACGCAGTATTTT.

The rearrangement links TRBV5-1 to TRBJ2-2; D remains ambiguous. Trimming stripped 4 bases from V and 6 bases from J, with 13 bases between. Germline-derived CDR1 and CDR2 are SGHRS and YFSETQ. There are 14 residues in the CDR3. CDR3 sequence reads: CASSLDAAPGELFF. In DNA form, the CDR3 reads TGCGCCAGCAGCCTGGACGCGGCCCCCGGGGAGCTGTTTTTT.

This chain uses TRBV6-5 with TRBJ1-1; 7 positions match TRBD1. Germline values: CDR1 MNHEY, CDR2 SVGAGI. The CDR3 extends over 12 amino acids. The V and J ends lost 7 bases and 4 bases, in that order; junction bases with no gene match: 3. The CDR3 here is CASKGAFTEAFF. Written as DNA, the CDR3 is TGTGCCAGCAAGGGGGCGTTCACTGAAGCTTTCTTT.

This chain connects TRBV28 to TRBJ1-2; 11 positions match TRBD1. The CDR3 is 16 amino acids. V gave up 8 bases and J gave up 1 base; unmatched junction bases: 9. In germline, CDR1 is MDHEN, CDR2 SYDVKM. CDR3: CASRDRGGLLNYGYTF. In DNA, the CDR3 is TGTGCCAGCCGGGACAGGGGGGGACTCCTTAACTATGGCTACACCTTC.

The chain couples TRBV30 to TRBJ2-3; 7 bases are a match to TRBD2. Germline V gives CDR1 GTSNPN, CDR2 SVGIG (reference sequence). The V and J ends lost 1 base and 0 bases, in that order; junction bases with no gene match: 10. This CDR3 contains 17 residues. CDR3: CAWSAPGGGPSTDTQYF. DNA for the CDR3: TGTGCCTGGAGTGCCCCGGGGGGAGGGCCGAGCACAGATACGCAGTATTTT.

CDR3 sequence reads: CASSLGAGAYNEQFF. The CDR3 region has the DNA TGTGCCAGCAGCTTGGGAGCGGGAGCCTACAATGAGCAGTTCTTC. The chain couples TRBV5-4 to TRBJ2-1; 8 nucleotides align to TRBD2. Germline-derived CDR1 and CDR2 are SGHNT and YYREEE (reference sequence). V shed 0 bases and J 2 bases; nucleotides not matched to a gene: 1. The CDR3 consists of 15 residues. Drawing the rest from reference TRBV5-4 and TRBJ2-1, the complete variable domain is ETGVTQSPTHLIKTRGQQVTLRCSSQSGHNTVSWYQQALGQGPQFIFQYYREEENGRGNFPPRFSGLQFPNYSSELNVNALELDDSALYLCASSLGAGAYNEQFFGPGTRLTVL.

This clone was picked up one time. This rearrangement joins TRBV18 to TRBJ1-1; D gene ambiguous. V was trimmed by 1 base and J by 6 bases, leaving 9 bases between them. This CDR3 has 13 amino acids. Germline CDR1 KGHSH, CDR2 LQKENI. CDR3 coding DNA: TGTGCCAGCTCACCACTCCCTACGGCTGAAGCTTTCTTT. Protein: CASSPLPTAEAFF.

The V gene is TRBV5-1, the J gene TRBJ1-1, with D possibly TRBD1 on 6 matching bases. CDR1 SGHRS and CDR2 YFSETQ come from the germline V gene. The CDR3 consists of 13 residues. V was shortened by 2 bases and J by 1 base, with 6 bases between the two germline ends. This CDR3 is CASSLGGNTEAFF. The CDR3 DNA reads as TGCGCCAGCAGCTTAGGGGGGAACACTGAAGCTTTCTTT.

Written as DNA, the CDR3 is TGCGCCAGCAGCCCTCTAGCGGACCGCTCCTACGAGCAGTACTTC. Its translation: CASSPLADRSYEQYF. The chain employs TRBV5-1 and TRBJ2-7; TRBD2 matches at 7 bases. The junction had 7 bases not matched to a gene; V was cut back by 4 bases and J by 0 bases. CDR1 and CDR2 from the germline V gene are SGHRS and YFSETQ. The CDR3 spans 15 residues.

V gene TRBV6-6 combines with J gene TRBJ2-2; TRBD1 matches 8 bases. From germline, CDR1 is MNHNY and CDR2 SVGAGI (reference sequence). The CDR3 runs to 15 residues. With 5 bases clipped from V and 6 bases from J, the junction kept 8 bases outside the gene matches. The CDR3 DNA is TGTGCCAGCAGTCCTCCGGGACAGGTCGCCGGGGAGCTGTTTTTT. Translating gives CASSPPGQVAGELFF.

This chain uses TRBV19 with TRBJ2-1; 9 nucleotides match TRBD1. Looked up from germline, CDR1 is LNHDA and CDR2 is SQIVND (reference sequence). V shed 7 bases and J 7 bases; nucleotides not matched to a gene: 5. The CDR3 sequence is 13 residues long. Here the CDR3 reads CASTGTGWNEQFF. The CDR3 DNA reads TGTGCCAGTACCGGGACAGGGTGGAATGAGCAGTTCTTC.

V and J are TRBV9 and TRBJ2-7, with 9 bases matching TRBD1. The CDR3 consists of 16 residues. J lost 3 bases, V lost 3 bases, and 10 bases had no gene match. The germline V gene encodes CDR1 SGDLS and CDR2 YYNGEE. CDR3 in amino acids: CASSASAGTGIYEQYF. CDR3 nucleotide sequence: TGTGCCAGCAGCGCAAGCGCCGGGACAGGGATCTACGAGCAGTACTTC. Combining the CDR3 with reference TRBV9 and TRBJ2-7 gives the whole variable domain DSGVTQTPKHLITATGQRVTLRCSPRSGDLSVYWYQQSLDQGLQFLIQYYNGEERAKGNILERFSAQQFPDLHSELNLSSLELGDSALYFCASSASAGTGIYEQYFGPGTRLTVT.

J is TRBJ1-1 and V is TRBV13, with 7 bases that match TRBD1. Trimming at V came to 5 bases and at J to 5 bases, leaving 5 bases not matched to a gene. This CDR3 spans 13 amino acids. The germline CDR1 and CDR2 sequences are PRHDT and FYEKMQ (reference sequence). For the CDR3, the DNA is TGTGCCAGCAGCCCAAGGGGGCGGACTGAAGCTTTCTTT. Translating it yields CASSPRGRTEAFF.

The rearrangement joins TRBV28 to TRBJ1-5, with 7 bases identical to TRBD1. J gave up 4 bases and V 4 bases, and 4 bases lay outside the gene matches. The CDR3 runs 14 residues. Germline CDR1 is MDHEN and CDR2 is SYDVKM. The CDR3 here is CASSSADRNQPQHF. In nucleotides, the CDR3 is TGTGCCAGCAGTTCGGCGGACAGGAATCAGCCCCAGCATTTT.

The chain links TRBV6-6 to TRBJ2-1, with TRBD2 matching over 10 bases. Germline V gene lookup returns CDR1 MNHNY and CDR2 SVGAGI (reference sequence). Trimming at V came to 7 bases and at J to 6 bases, leaving 9 bases not matched to a gene. The CDR3 spans 15 residues. The CDR3 nucleotides read TGTGCCAGCAAAGCAGGGCTAGCGGGAGTCAATGAGCAGTTCTTC. Encoded protein: CASKAGLAGVNEQFF.

The V and J genes are TRBV18 and TRBJ2-7; 7 nucleotides align to TRBD1. The V gene end was trimmed by 4 bases and the J gene end by 3 bases; junction bases not matched to a gene: 9. CDR1 and CDR2 from the germline V gene are KGHSH and LQKENI. There are 15 residues in the CDR3. CDR3 residues: CASSRPGTAIYEQYF. Written as DNA, the CDR3 is TGTGCCAGCTCACGTCCCGGGACAGCAATCTACGAGCAGTACTTC.